Sequencing of this T cell receptor beta chain was carried out in a study of identical twins. Study findings and constraints: It was out-of-frame TCR alpha sharing in monozygotic twins that models underestimated. In beta out-of-frame sequences, the excess sharing between twins was weaker. Beta clonotypes that were abundant in cord blood contained fewer insertions, a pattern absent from memory repertoires.

Many counts were recorded for this clonotype. Its cognate antigen is unknown. TCRdb recomputed calls from the 5' RACE reads with MiXCR, one row per CDR3 protein. The sample contains some 710,000 distinct CDR3 sequences, approximately 6.1% of which appear only once. No donor was unhealthy or non-Caucasian. The V gene end was trimmed by 4 bases and the J gene end by 4 bases; junction bases not matched to a gene: 7. The CDR3 consists of 15 residues. Germline V lookup: CDR1 SQVTM, CDR2 ANQGSEA. This receptor was taken from a man between 18 and 29 years old in good health. The sample comprised naive T cells sorted from blood. The gene calls are TRBV29-1 and TRBJ2-1, with TRBD2 matching over 10 bases. The CDR3: CSVVGAGGIYNEQFF. CDR3 bases: TGCAGCGTTGTCGGAGCGGGAGGGATATACAATGAGCAGTTCTTC.